The 31 T cell receptor beta chains in this list originate from one sample, sequenced in a study of blood T cell repertoires in COVID-19. The protocol was immunoSEQ multiplex PCR, while the TCRdb copy is restricted to in-frame clones and leaves out a portion. This sample has about 280,000 clones, with approximately 91% found just once. Sequenced: peripheral blood. The source is a young man with active or convalescent COVID-19.

The chain links TRBV15 to TRBJ1-3, with D maybe TRBD1 (5 bases). The CDR3 contains 13 residues. In germline, CDR1 is LNHNV, CDR2 YYDKDF (reference sequence). Trimming cost V 3 bases and J 8 bases, with 11 bases left between them. The CDR3 loop is CATSRTADDTIYF. CDR3 DNA: TGTGCCACCAGCAGGACAGCTGACGACACCATATATTTT.

This clone was recorded once. The chain uses TRBV7-2 and TRBJ1-5; D gene uncertain. Trimming removed 4 bases at V and 10 bases at J, with 11 bases between. This CDR3 region has 12 residues. Germline V lookup: CDR1 SGHTA, CDR2 FQGNSA. Here the CDR3 reads CASSSDISPQHF. The CDR3 DNA sequence: TGTGCCAGCAGCTCAGACATCAGCCCCCAGCATTTT.

The chain links TRBV9 to TRBJ1-1; D possibly corresponds to TRBD1 (5 bases). This CDR3 is 15 amino acids long. The V gene's germline CDR1 is SGDLS and CDR2 YYNGEE. Trimming took 4 bases from V and 3 from J, leaving 16 bases between them. CDR3 loop: CASSQSGGGDTEAFF. The CDR3 DNA sequence: TGTGCCAGCAGCCAAAGCGGTGGGGGGGACACTGAAGCTTTCTTT. Using reference TRBV9 and TRBJ1-1 for the parts outside the CDR3, the full variable domain is DSGVTQTPKHLITATGQRVTLRCSPRSGDLSVYWYQQSLDQGLQFLIQYYNGEERAKGNILERFSAQQFPDLHSELNLSSLELGDSALYFCASSQSGGGDTEAFFGQGTRLTVV.

This clone was seen once. The chain carries TRBV11-3 and TRBJ1-4; D perhaps matches TRBD1 (6 bases). This CDR3 is 15 amino acids long. Germline-derived CDR1 and CDR2 are SGHNT and YENEEA. V was pared by 6 bases and J by 12 bases, with 23 bases between. CDR3 protein: CASRSGHFDRTELFF. The CDR3 nucleotides are TGTGCCAGCAGGTCTGGACACTTCGACCGGACAGAACTGTTTTTT.

J is TRBJ1-2 and V is TRBV27; TRBD1 is a possible D gene (5 bases). CDR1 MNHEY and CDR2 SMNVEV come from the germline V gene (reference sequence). V was pared by 7 bases and J by 6 bases, with 12 bases between. The CDR3 is 12 amino acids. The DNA for the CDR3 is TGTGCCAGCACCCTCGGGGGGAATGGCTACACCTTC. Protein: CASTLGGNGYTF.

The J gene is TRBJ1-1, the V gene TRBV27, with 12 bases lining up with TRBD1. The CDR3 is made up of 16 amino acids. V lost 4 bases to trimming and J lost 1 base; unmatched junction nucleotides: 4. The germline gives CDR1 MNHEY, CDR2 SMNVEV (reference sequence). The CDR3 coding sequence is TGTGCCAGCAGTTCCCGGGACAGGGGGCCGAACACTGAAGCTTTCTTT. It yields the protein CASSSRDRGPNTEAFF.

This clone has more than one count but fewer than ten. The CDR3 DNA sequence: TGTGCCAGCAGCCAAGGGGGGGGTGGCTATGGCTACACCTTC. Its protein is CASSQGGGGYGYTF. This rearrangement joins TRBV3-1 (or the pseudogene TRBV3-2) to TRBJ1-2, with D maybe TRBD1 (5 bases). Deletions cut 1 base from V and 4 bases from J, with 10 bases between. CDR3 length: 14 residues. Germline loops: CDR1 LGHDT, CDR2 YNNKEL (reference sequence).

This chain links TRBV6-5 with TRBJ1-2, with D possibly TRBD1 on 5 matching bases. The V and J ends lost 8 bases and 4 bases respectively, with 17 bases between them. CDR3 length: 14 residues. Germline V gene data show CDR1 as MNHEY and CDR2 as SVGAGI. CDR3 nucleotide sequence: TGTGCCAGCCGATTAATGGGGGGTGGCTATGGCTACACCTTC. Translating gives CASRLMGGGYGYTF.

J is TRBJ2-3 and V is TRBV5-8; D unresolved. Germline CDR1 SGHTS, CDR2 YDEGEE. V was trimmed by 4 bases and J by 3 bases, leaving 6 bases between them. The CDR3 is made up of 12 amino acids. The DNA of the CDR3 is TGTGCCAGCAGCGAGCTAACAGATACGCAGTATTTT. Translating gives CASSELTDTQYF.

This clone appeared once. The V and J genes are TRBV6-5 and TRBJ1-2, with a weak D call TRBD1 (5 bases). The ends were cut back, 4 bases at V and 5 bases at J, with 14 bases in the middle. This CDR3 is 14 amino acids long. In germline, CDR1 is MNHEY, CDR2 SVGAGI. CDR3 nucleotides: TGTGCCAGCAGTTCGGGGGTTTTGGGGTATGGCTACACCTTC. The encoded protein is CASSSGVLGYGYTF.

The V gene is TRBV5-4, the J gene TRBJ2-5; a weak D match, TRBD2 (5 bases). Germline lookup yields CDR1 SGHNT and CDR2 YYREEE (reference sequence). The CDR3 spans 12 residues. V was cut by 7 bases and J by 5 bases, with 12 bases left in between. This CDR3 is CASGYGGETQYF. In nucleotides, the CDR3 is TGTGCCAGCGGTTATGGCGGGGAGACCCAGTACTTC.

This clone was found a few times. The V gene is TRBV23-1, the J gene TRBJ1-5; D may be TRBD1 (6 bases). TRBV23-1 is identified as an open reading frame with a role that is uncertain. CDR3 length equals 15 residues. V was cut by 3 bases and J by 0 bases, with 9 bases left in between. The CDR3 DNA is TGCGCCAGCAGTCAGGGGGCTTATAGCAATCAGCCCCAGCATTTT. It yields the protein CASSQGAYSNQPQHF.

A single count supports this clone. The CDR3, as DNA: TGCGCCAGCAGTGGACACTTGAACACTGAAGCTTTCTTT. Protein: CASSGHLNTEAFF. The rearrangement joins TRBV10-1 to TRBJ1-1; no firm D call. CDR3 length equals 13 residues. Per germline, CDR1 WNHNN and CDR2 SYGVQD (reference sequence). The ends were cut back, 4 bases at V and 0 bases at J, with 6 bases in the middle.

This chain uses TRBV6-2 or TRBV6-3 with TRBJ2-2, with 7 bases identical to TRBD2. Germline CDR1 and CDR2: MNHEY and SVGEGT. The CDR3 spans 15 residues. V was clipped by 4 bases and J by 3 bases; unmatched bases: 5. DNA for the CDR3: TGTGCCAGCAGTTCAGCGGGGTTGGACACCGGGGAGCTGTTTTTT. Its protein product is CASSSAGLDTGELFF.

This clone was seen only a few times. The V and J genes are TRBV7-9 and TRBJ2-7; TRBD2 matches 8 bases. V trimming: 10 bases; J trimming: 4 bases; junction bases outside the gene matches: 15. CDR1 is SEHNR and CDR2 is FQNEAQ in the germline V gene (reference sequence). This CDR3 spans 15 amino acids. The CDR3: CATAQVFSGAYEQYF. The CDR3 DNA follows: TGTGCCACCGCGCAGGTTTTTAGCGGGGCTTACGAGCAGTACTTC.

This chain connects TRBV7-9 to TRBJ2-1; 8 positions agree with TRBD2. CDR1 is SEHNR and CDR2 is FQNEAQ in the germline V gene (reference sequence). The CDR3 is 16 residues long. After removal of 5 bases from V and 6 bases from J, the junction contained 12 bases not matched to a gene. The CDR3 loop is CASSPMAGGAFNEQFF. As DNA, the CDR3 is TGTGCCAGCAGCCCGATGGCGGGGGGAGCCTTCAATGAGCAGTTCTTC.

V and J are TRBV5-1 and TRBJ1-3; a weak D match, TRBD1 (6 bases). CDR1 and CDR2 from the germline V gene are SGHRS and YFSETQ. The CDR3 is made up of 14 amino acids. Trimming left V 4 bases short and J 9 bases short, with 17 bases between. The CDR3 DNA reads TGCGCCAGCAGCGCTTTACAGGGTTGGAGCACCATATATTTT. This encodes CASSALQGWSTIYF.

DNA for the CDR3: TGTGCCAGCAGTACCTATAGCGGGGGGTACTACGAGCAGTACTTC. Amino acids: CASSTYSGGYYEQYF. The gene calls are TRBV6-5 and TRBJ2-7; 10 bases match TRBD2. Germline assignment: CDR1 MNHEY and CDR2 SVGAGI. Unmatched junction bases numbered 7, after V lost 5 bases and J lost 3 bases. The CDR3 spans 15 residues.

The V gene is TRBV7-9, the J gene TRBJ1-1; 7 bases are a match to TRBD1. CDR1 is SEHNR, CDR2 FQNEAQ, per germline (reference sequence). The CDR3 has 17 amino acids. The ends lost 5 bases at V and 7 bases at J; junction bases unmatched: 19. This chain's CDR3 is CASSQTYQTGHSNEAFF. As DNA, the CDR3 is TGTGCCAGCAGCCAAACATACCAGACAGGGCATAGTAATGAAGCTTTCTTT.

The chain combines TRBV9 with TRBJ1-3; 7 bases align to TRBD1. Germline loops: CDR1 SGDLS, CDR2 YYNGEE. CDR3 length: 15 residues. The V segment lost 3 bases and the J segment 4 bases; nucleotides outside the gene matches: 7. The CDR3 protein is CASSAQTGLGNTIYF. Here the CDR3 DNA reads TGTGCCAGCAGCGCCCAGACAGGGTTAGGAAACACCATATATTTT.

This sequence joins TRBV29-1 and TRBJ2-3, with 8 bases that match TRBD2. CDR3 size: 16 residues. Germline V gene data show CDR1 as SQVTM and CDR2 as ANQGSEA. Losses at the gene ends were 2 bases for V and 7 bases for J; bases not matched to a gene: 14. This CDR3 is CSVESGTGGPVNTQYF. In nucleotides, the CDR3 is TGCAGCGTTGAAAGTGGTACGGGGGGGCCGGTTAATACGCAGTATTTT.

This clone was recorded only once. The chain uses TRBV2 and TRBJ2-2; maybe TRBD2 (6 bases). This CDR3 region has 14 residues. Germline assignment: CDR1 SNHLY and CDR2 FYNNEI. Trimming shortened V by 8 bases and J by 0 bases, and 10 bases separated the two germline ends. This chain's CDR3 is CASAGLPNTGELFF. The CDR3 region has the DNA TGTGCCAGCGCGGGACTCCCGAACACCGGGGAGCTGTTTTTT.

The chain employs TRBV19 and TRBJ2-7; 9 positions agree with TRBD1. This CDR3 is 16 amino acids long. With 10 bases clipped from V and 1 base from J, the junction kept 14 bases outside the gene matches. Germline CDR1 LNHDA, CDR2 SQIVND (reference sequence). CDR3 in amino acids: CATKRSLDRGSYEQYF. In DNA, the CDR3 is TGTGCCACCAAACGGTCACTGGACAGGGGTTCCTACGAGCAGTACTTC.

In its sample, this clone was seen once. This chain joins TRBV5-6 and TRBJ2-1, with D possibly matching TRBD2 (5 bases). There are 14 residues in the CDR3. The V and J ends lost 4 bases and 0 bases respectively, with 8 bases between them. Germline CDR1 reads SGHDT; CDR2 reads YYEEEE. The CDR3 coding sequence is TGTGCCAGCAGCCGCGGGTCCTCCTACAATGAGCAGTTCTTC. This translates into CASSRGSSYNEQFF.

V usage is TRBV11-3 and J usage is TRBJ2-4; 8 bases agree with TRBD1. CDR1 is SGHNT, CDR2 YENEEA, per germline. Trimming cost V 5 bases and J 9 bases; bases outside gene matches: 6. There are 13 residues in the CDR3. The CDR3: CASSRQGTGIQYF. DNA of the CDR3: TGTGCCAGCAGCCGACAGGGGACCGGCATTCAGTACTTC. Filled out from reference TRBV11-3 and TRBJ2-4, the complete variable domain reads EAGVVQSPRYKIIEKKQPVAFWCNPISGHNTLYWYLQNLGQGPELLIRYENEEAVDDSQLPKDRFSAERLKGVDSTLKIQPAELGDSAVYLCASSRQGTGIQYFGAGTRLSVL.

V usage is TRBV10-3 and J usage is TRBJ2-1; D call uncertain. The CDR3 is 17 amino acids. Germline CDR1 and CDR2: ENHRY and SYGVKD. Trimming took off 3 bases at V and 0 bases at J, with 15 bases between the two ends. This chain's CDR3 is CAISDGNHYSSYNEQFF. DNA of the CDR3: TGTGCCATCAGTGATGGCAACCACTATAGCTCCTACAATGAGCAGTTCTTC.

CDR3 region: CATSRDTGVGELFF. CDR3 DNA: TGTGCCACCAGCAGAGACACAGGGGTCGGGGAGCTGTTTTTT. The chain uses TRBV15 and TRBJ2-2; TRBD1 matches at 7 bases. The J segment lost 7 bases and the V segment lost 0 bases, leaving 2 bases of the junction unmatched. The germline gives CDR1 LNHNV, CDR2 YYDKDF (reference sequence). The CDR3 length is 14 residues.

The V gene is TRBV12-5, the J gene TRBJ1-3, with 7 bases lining up with TRBD1. After removal of 5 bases from V and 5 bases from J, the junction contained 6 bases not matched to a gene. CDR1 and CDR2 (germline): LGHNT, FRNRAP. The CDR3 runs 14 residues. CDR3 DNA: TGTGCTAGTGGTCTAGGACAGGCCCGAAACACCATATATTTT. The encoded protein is CASGLGQARNTIYF.

The chain couples TRBV10-3 to TRBJ2-3, with TRBD2 as a possible D gene (6 bases). CDR1 is ENHRY and CDR2 is SYGVKD in the germline V gene. V was pared by 5 bases and J by 3 bases, with 12 bases between. The CDR3 is made up of 14 amino acids. This CDR3 reads CAISFSGGTDTQYF. The CDR3 region has the DNA TGTGCCATCAGTTTTAGCGGAGGGACAGATACGCAGTATTTT.

V usage is TRBV5-6 and J usage is TRBJ2-7; 7 nucleotides line up with TRBD1. This CDR3 region has 13 residues. Germline CDR1 and CDR2: SGHDT and YYEEEE. The V and J ends lost 3 bases and 3 bases, in that order; junction bases with no gene match: 3. Here the CDR3 reads CASSWGQSYEQYF. The CDR3 region has the DNA TGTGCCAGCAGCTGGGGACAGAGCTACGAGCAGTACTTC.

Here the CDR3 reads CASSLGAEQYF. The CDR3 nucleotides read TGCGCCAGCAGCTTGGGAGCCGAGCAGTACTTC. V is TRBV5-1 and J is TRBJ2-7, with D hard to call. The CDR3 spans 11 residues. Germline V lookup: CDR1 SGHRS, CDR2 YFSETQ. Deletions cut 0 bases from V and 6 bases from J, with 4 bases between.